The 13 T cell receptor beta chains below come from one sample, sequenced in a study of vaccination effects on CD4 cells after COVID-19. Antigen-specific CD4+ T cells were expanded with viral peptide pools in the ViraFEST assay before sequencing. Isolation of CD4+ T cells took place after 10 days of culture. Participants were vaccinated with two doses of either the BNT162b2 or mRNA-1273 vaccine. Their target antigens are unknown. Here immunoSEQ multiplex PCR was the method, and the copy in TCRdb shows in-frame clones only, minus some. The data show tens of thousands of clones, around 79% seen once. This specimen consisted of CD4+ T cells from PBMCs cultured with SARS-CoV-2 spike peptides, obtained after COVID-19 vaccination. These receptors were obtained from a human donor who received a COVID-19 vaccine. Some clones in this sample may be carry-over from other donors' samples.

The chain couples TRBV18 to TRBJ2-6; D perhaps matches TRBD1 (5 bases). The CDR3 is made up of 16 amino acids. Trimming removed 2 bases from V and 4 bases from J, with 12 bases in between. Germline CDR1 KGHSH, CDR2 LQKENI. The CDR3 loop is CASSPGQGTGANVLTF. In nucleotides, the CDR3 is TGTGCCAGCTCACCAGGGCAGGGAACCGGGGCCAACGTCCTGACTTTC.

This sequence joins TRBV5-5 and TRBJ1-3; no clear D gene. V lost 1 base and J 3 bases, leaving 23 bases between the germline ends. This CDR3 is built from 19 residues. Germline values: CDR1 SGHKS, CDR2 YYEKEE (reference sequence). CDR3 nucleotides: TGTGCCAGCAGCTTGTTGGGGTCGATGGGAGAACGTGTTGGAAACACCATATATTTT. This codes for CASSLLGSMGERVGNTIYF.

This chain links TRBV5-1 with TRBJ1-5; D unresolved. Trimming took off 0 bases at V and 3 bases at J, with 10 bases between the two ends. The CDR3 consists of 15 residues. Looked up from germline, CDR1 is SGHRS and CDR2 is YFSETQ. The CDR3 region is CASSLGAVANQPQHF. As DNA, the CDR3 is TGCGCCAGCAGCTTGGGGGCAGTGGCCAATCAGCCCCAGCATTTT.

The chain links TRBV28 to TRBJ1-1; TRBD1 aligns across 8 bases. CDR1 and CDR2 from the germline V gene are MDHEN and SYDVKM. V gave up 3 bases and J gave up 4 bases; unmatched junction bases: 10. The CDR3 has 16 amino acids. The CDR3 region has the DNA TGTGCCAGCAGTTTTCAGGGGGCGATGGGGGGCACTGAAGCTTTCTTT. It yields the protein CASSFQGAMGGTEAFF.

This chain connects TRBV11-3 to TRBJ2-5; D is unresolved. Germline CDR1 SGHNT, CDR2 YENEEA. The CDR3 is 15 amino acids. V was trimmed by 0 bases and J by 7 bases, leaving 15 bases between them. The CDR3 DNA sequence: TGTGCCAGCAGCTTAGACGGCACGCGAGCTGGGACCCAGTACTTC. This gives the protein CASSLDGTRAGTQYF.

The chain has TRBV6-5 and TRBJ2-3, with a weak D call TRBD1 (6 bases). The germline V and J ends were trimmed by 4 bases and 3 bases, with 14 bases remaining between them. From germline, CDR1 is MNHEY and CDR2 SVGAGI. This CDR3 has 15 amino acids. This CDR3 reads CASSSTGLGTDTQYF. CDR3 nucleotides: TGTGCCAGCAGTTCGACAGGCCTCGGGACAGATACGCAGTATTTT.

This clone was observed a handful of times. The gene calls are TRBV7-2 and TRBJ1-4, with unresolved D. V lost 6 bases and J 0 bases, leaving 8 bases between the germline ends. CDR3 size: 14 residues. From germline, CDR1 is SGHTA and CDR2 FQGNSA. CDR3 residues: CASRDGSTNEKLFF. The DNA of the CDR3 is TGTGCCAGCAGGGATGGATCAACTAATGAAAAACTGTTTTTT.

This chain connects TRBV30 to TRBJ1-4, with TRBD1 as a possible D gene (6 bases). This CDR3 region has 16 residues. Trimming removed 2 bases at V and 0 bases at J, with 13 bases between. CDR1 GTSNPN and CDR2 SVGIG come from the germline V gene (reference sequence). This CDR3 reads CAWSHQRQATNEKLFF. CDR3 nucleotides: TGTGCCTGGAGTCACCAACGACAGGCAACTAATGAAAAACTGTTTTTT. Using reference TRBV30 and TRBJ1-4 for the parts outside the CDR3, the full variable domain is SQTIHQWPATLVQPVGSPLSLECTVEGTSNPNLYWYRQAAGRGLQLLFYSVGIGQISSEVPQNLSASRPQDRQFILSSKKLLLSDSGFYLCAWSHQRQATNEKLFFGSGTQLSVL.

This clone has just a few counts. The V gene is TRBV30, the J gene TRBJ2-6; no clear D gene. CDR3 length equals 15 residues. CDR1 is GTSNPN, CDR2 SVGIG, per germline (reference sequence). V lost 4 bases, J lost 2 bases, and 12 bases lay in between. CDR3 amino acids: CAWNEEPAGANVLTF. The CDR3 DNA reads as TGTGCCTGGAACGAAGAACCAGCTGGGGCCAACGTCCTGACTTTC.

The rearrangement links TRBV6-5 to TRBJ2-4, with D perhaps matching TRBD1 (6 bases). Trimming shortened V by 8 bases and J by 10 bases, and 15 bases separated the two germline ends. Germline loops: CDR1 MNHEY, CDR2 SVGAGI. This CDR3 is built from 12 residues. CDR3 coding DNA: TGTGCCAGCTCCCGACAGGCGGGTATTCAGTACTTC. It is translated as CASSRQAGIQYF.

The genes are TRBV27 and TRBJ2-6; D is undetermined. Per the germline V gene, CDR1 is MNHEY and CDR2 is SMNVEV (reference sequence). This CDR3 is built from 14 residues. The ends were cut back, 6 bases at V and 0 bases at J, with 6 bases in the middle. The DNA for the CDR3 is TGTGCCAGCAGAGGGATCTCTGGGGCCAACGTCCTGACTTTC. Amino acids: CASRGISGANVLTF.

The CDR3 sequence is CSAIDGPGTQYF. The DNA of the CDR3 is TGCAGTGCTATTGACGGTCCAGGGACCCAGTACTTC. The chain has TRBV20-1 and TRBJ2-5, with D unresolved. Trimming removed 4 bases from V and 7 bases from J, with 13 bases in between. The CDR3 covers 12 residues. Germline V CDR1 and CDR2: DFQATT, SNEGSKA (reference sequence).

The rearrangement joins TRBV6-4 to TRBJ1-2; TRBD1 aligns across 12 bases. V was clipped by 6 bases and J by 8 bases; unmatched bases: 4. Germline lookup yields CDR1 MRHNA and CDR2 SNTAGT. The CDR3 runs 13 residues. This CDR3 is CASRGTGGAGYTF. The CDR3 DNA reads TGTGCCAGCAGGGGGACAGGGGGCGCGGGCTACACCTTC.